Below, one T cell receptor (beta chain) is given with its context. This specimen comes from a study of radiotherapy plus CTLA-4 blockade in lung cancer. The assay was immunoSEQ multiplex PCR, and TCRdb's table has in-frame clones only and misses some. The sample lists around 45,000 clones, less than 75% occurring once. The CDR3 runs to 15 residues. J was trimmed by 6 bases and V by 1 base; bases with no gene match: 4. Germline CDR1 SGHTA, CDR2 FQGTGA. The receptor comes from a human donor with non-small cell lung cancer who had a partial response to radiotherapy plus ipilimumab. The sample here was peripheral blood, taken from a patient treated with radiotherapy plus ipilimumab. The gene calls are TRBV7-3 and TRBJ2-3, with 10 bases matching TRBD2. CDR3 nucleotides: TGTGCCAGCAGCTTAAGGCCTAGCGGGAGCGATACGCAGTATTTT. Translated, it gives CASSLRPSGSDTQYF.